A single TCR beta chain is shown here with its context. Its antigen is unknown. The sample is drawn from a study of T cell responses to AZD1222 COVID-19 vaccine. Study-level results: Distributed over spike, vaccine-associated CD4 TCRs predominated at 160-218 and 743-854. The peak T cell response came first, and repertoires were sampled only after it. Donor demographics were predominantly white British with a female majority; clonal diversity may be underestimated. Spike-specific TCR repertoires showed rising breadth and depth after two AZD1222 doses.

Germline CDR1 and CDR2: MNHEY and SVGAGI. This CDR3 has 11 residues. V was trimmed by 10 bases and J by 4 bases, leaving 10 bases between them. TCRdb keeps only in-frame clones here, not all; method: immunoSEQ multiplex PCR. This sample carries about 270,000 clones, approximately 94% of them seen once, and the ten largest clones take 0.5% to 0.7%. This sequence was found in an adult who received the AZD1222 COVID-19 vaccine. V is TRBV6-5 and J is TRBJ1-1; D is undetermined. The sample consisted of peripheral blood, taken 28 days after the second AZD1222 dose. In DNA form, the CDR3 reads TGTGCCACGACCTCGGCCACTGAAGCTTTCTTT. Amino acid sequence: CATTSATEAFF.